This T cell receptor beta chain emerged from a study of T cells in localized non-small cell lung cancer. The assay was immunoSEQ multiplex PCR, and TCRdb's table has in-frame clones only and misses some. The sample records about 77,000 clones, approximately 90% being singletons. This receptor was obtained from a woman between 40 and 69 years old with stage I squamous cell lung carcinoma. Here the sequenced sample was peripheral blood, taken before any cancer treatment.

As DNA, the CDR3 is TGTGCCAGCAGCTTAGACGGAGCCAGCTATGGCTACACCTTC. Its protein is CASSLDGASYGYTF. The chain recombines TRBV11-2 with TRBJ1-2, with D unclear. Trimming pared 0 bases from V and 4 bases from J, leaving 9 bases between. Looked up from germline, CDR1 is SGHAT and CDR2 is FQNNGV. CDR3 length: 14 residues.